The TCR beta chain described here comes from a study of shared clonotypes between healthy human individuals. Data came from immunoSEQ multiplex PCR; TCRdb stores just in-frame clones and leaves some out. The sample contains some 2,400,000 clones, 90% to 97% of which appear only once. CDR1 and CDR2 from the germline V gene are LGHNA and YNFKEQ. V lost 0 bases, J lost 15 bases, and 15 bases lay in between. The CDR3 totals 13 residues. The origin of this receptor is a man in his late teens or twenties in good health. The sequenced sample consisted of naive CD4+ T cells sorted from blood. Subset in this sample: CD45RA+ positively selected. V gene TRBV4-2 combines with J gene TRBJ2-1; D possibly corresponds to TRBD1 (6 bases). CDR3 in amino acids: CASSQDTAGGRFF. The CDR3, as DNA: TGTGCCAGCAGCCAAGATACTGCTGGGGGCCGGTTCTTC.